This TCR beta chain derives from a study of T-cell reconstitution after alpha-beta-depleted transplantation in children. Study results and limitations: T-cell numbers and diversity one year post-transplant derived largely from freshly generated T cells. TCRbeta diversity was high at day 60 in some patients (a result of surviving recipient T cells and thymic progenitors). As was reported, about two months after transplant, alpha-beta T cells came from several hundred expanded graft clones.

With regard to this clonotype: Its cognate antigen is unknown.

This sample's TCRbeta library carried unique molecular identifier barcodes. TCRdb re-called the PCR reads through MiXCR, storing one row per CDR3 protein. The data hold about 580,000 distinct CDR3 sequences, with 23% observed a single time. Sequenced here: PBMCs, mostly from graft donor cells, sampled 360 days after TCRalphabeta/CD19-depleted stem cell transplant. The receptor comes from a boy under three years old who had a stem cell transplant for acute myeloid leukemia, so the T cells may come from the graft donor.

The CDR3 sequence: CASSLVGLAGGPAQETQYF. CDR3 in DNA: TGTGCCAGCAGTTTAGTGGGGCTAGCGGGGGGGCCAGCGCAAGAGACCCAGTACTTC. The J gene is TRBJ2-5, the V gene TRBV12-3 or TRBV12-4; 12 positions agree with TRBD2. Trimming at V came to 1 base and at J to 2 bases, leaving 11 bases not matched to a gene. The CDR3 extends over 19 amino acids.